Sequencing of this T cell receptor (beta chain) was carried out in a study of Graves' ophthalmopathy and Graves' hyperthyroidism. TCR beta CDR3 amplification used RNA transcripts. Following a first-round RT-PCR that used HTBI primers, a second-round multiplex PCR was carried out. TCRdb re-called the multiplex PCR reads through MiXCR, storing one row per CDR3 protein. The sample records 300,000 to 400,000 distinct CDR3 sequences, roughly a sixth being singletons. In this sample, this clonotype turned up many times. The sequence was obtained from an adult man with Graves' ophthalmopathy. Sequenced: peripheral blood.

CDR3 DNA: TGTGCCAGTAGTATTCCCGGGACAGGGGGTAACTATGGCTACACCTTC. It specifies CASSIPGTGGNYGYTF. The chain uses TRBV19 and TRBJ1-2, with TRBD1 matching 11 bases. The CDR3 consists of 16 residues. V dropped 3 bases and J dropped 1; count of bases not matched to a gene: 4. The germline V gene encodes CDR1 LNHDA and CDR2 SQIVND (reference sequence).